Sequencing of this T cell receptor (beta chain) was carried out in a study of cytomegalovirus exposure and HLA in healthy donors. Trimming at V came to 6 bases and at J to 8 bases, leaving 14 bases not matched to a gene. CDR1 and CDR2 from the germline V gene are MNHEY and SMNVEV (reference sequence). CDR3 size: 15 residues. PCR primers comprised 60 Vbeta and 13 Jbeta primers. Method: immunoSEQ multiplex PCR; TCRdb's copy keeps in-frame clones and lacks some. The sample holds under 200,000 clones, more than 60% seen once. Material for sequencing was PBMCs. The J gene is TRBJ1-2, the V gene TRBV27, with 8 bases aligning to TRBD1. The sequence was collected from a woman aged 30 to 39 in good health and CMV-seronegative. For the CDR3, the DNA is TGTGCCAGCAGGGCGATGGACAGGGACGCGTTGGGCTACACCTTC. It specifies CASRAMDRDALGYTF.